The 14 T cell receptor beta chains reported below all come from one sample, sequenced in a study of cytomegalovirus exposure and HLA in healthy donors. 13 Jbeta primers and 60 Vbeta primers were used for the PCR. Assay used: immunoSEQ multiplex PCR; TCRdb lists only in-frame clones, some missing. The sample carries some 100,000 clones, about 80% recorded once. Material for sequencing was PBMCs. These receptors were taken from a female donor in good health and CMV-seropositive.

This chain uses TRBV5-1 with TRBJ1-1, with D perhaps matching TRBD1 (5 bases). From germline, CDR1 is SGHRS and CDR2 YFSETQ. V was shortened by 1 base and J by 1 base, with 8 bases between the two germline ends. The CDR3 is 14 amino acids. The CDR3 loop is CASSLRQGNTEAFF. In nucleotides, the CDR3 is TGCGCCAGCAGCTTGCGGCAGGGGAACACTGAAGCTTTCTTT. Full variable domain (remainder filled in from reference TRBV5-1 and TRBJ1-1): KAGVTQTPRYLIKTRGQQVTLSCSPISGHRSVSWYQQTPGQGLQFLFEYFSETQRNKGNFPGRFSGRQFSNSRSEMNVSTLELGDSALYLCASSLRQGNTEAFFGQGTRLTVV.

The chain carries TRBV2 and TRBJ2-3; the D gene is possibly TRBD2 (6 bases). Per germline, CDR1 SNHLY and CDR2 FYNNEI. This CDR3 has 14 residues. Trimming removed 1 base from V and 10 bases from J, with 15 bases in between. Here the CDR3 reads CASSEGSRGGSQYF. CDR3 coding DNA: TGTGCCAGCAGTGAAGGATCCCGAGGAGGGTCGCAGTATTTT.

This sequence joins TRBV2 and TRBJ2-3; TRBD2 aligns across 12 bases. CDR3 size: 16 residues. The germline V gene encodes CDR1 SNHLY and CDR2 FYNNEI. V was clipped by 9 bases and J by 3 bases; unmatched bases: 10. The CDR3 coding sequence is TGTGCCAGGACTAGCGGGAGCGCGGGTCGTACAGATACGCAGTATTTT. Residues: CARTSGSAGRTDTQYF.

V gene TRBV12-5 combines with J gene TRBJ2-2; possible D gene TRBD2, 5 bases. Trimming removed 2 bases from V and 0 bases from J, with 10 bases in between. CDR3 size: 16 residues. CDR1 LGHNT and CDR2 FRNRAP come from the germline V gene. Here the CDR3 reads CASGLIGDPNTGELFF. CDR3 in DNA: TGTGCTAGTGGTTTGATCGGGGATCCGAACACCGGGGAGCTGTTTTTT.

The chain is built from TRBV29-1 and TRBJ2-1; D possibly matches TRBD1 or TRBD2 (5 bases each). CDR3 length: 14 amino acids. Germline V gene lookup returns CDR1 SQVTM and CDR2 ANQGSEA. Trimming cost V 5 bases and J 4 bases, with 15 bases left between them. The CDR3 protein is CSVQGTGFYNEQFF. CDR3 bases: TGCAGCGTTCAAGGGACGGGGTTTTACAATGAGCAGTTCTTC.

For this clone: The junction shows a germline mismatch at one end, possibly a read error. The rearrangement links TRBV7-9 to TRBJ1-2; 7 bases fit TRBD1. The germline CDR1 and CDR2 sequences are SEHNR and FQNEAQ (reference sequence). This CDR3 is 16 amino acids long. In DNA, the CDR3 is TGTTCCAGCAGCTTAGTCACCCCGACAGGGCGTGAGAGCTACACCTTC. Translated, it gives CSSSLVTPTGRESYTF.

This chain's CDR3 is CSVQRHRVGSTDTQYF. The CDR3 coding sequence is TGCAGCGTCCAGAGGCACAGGGTGGGAAGCACAGATACGCAGTATTTT. The chain has TRBV29-1 and TRBJ2-3; weak D call: TRBD1 (6 bases). Trimming removed 6 bases at V and 0 bases at J, with 19 bases between. There are 16 residues in the CDR3. Germline lookup yields CDR1 SQVTM and CDR2 ANQGSEA.

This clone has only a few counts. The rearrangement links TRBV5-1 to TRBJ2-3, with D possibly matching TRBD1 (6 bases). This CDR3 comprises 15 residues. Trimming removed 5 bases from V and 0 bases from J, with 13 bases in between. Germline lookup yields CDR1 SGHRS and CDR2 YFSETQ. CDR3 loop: CASSSEGVSTDTQYF. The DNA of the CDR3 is TGCGCCAGCAGTTCAGAGGGGGTGAGCACAGATACGCAGTATTTT.

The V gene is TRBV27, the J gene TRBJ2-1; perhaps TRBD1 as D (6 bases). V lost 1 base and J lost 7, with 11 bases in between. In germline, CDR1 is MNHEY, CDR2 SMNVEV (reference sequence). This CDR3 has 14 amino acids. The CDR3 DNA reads TGTGCCAGCAGTTTATGGGGCAGGGGAAATGAGCAGTTCTTC. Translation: CASSLWGRGNEQFF.

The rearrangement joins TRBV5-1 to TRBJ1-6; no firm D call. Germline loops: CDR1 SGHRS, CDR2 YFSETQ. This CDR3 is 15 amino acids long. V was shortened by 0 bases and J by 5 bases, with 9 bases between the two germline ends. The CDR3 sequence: CASSLDGQDNSPLHF. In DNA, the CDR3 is TGCGCCAGCAGCTTGGACGGTCAGGATAATTCACCCCTCCACTTT.

The CDR3, as DNA: TGCGGTAGGGGGCTATCCATAGAGCAGTACTTC. Its translation: CGRGLSIEQYF. The V and J genes are TRBV5-1 and TRBJ2-7; 7 bases align to TRBD1. The CDR3 extends over 11 amino acids. Germline V lookup: CDR1 SGHRS, CDR2 YFSETQ.

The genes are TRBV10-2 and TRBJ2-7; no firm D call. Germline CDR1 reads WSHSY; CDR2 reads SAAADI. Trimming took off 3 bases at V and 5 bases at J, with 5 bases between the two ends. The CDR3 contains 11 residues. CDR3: CASSDEDEQYF. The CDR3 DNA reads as TGCGCCAGCAGTGATGAGGACGAGCAGTACTTC.

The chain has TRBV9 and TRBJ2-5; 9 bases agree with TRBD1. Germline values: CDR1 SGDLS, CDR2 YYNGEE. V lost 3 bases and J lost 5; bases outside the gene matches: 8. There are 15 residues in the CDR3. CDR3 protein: CASSAGDRESETQYF. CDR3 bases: TGTGCCAGCAGCGCAGGGGACAGGGAATCGGAGACCCAGTACTTC.

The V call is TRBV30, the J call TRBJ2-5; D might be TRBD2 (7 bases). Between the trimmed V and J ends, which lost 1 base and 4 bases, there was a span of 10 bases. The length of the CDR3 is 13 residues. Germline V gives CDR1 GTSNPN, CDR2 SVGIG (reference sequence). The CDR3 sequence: CAWSGRGGETQYF. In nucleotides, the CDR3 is TGTGCCTGGAGTGGGAGGGGGGGAGAGACCCAGTACTTC.